Listed below are T cell receptor beta chains from one sample, sequenced in a study of cytomegalovirus exposure and HLA in healthy donors. Assay used: immunoSEQ multiplex PCR; TCRdb lists only in-frame clones, some missing. The table shows 250,000 or so clones, with over 65% occurring only once. Sequenced material: PBMCs. All receptors come from a human donor in good health. Both conserved end residues are part of each CDR3. The order of the fields is CDR3 length, V gene, D gene, clone size, J gene, CDR3 protein, CDR3 DNA. D genes are given only for firm matches. Some rows have no size entry. The others give once, few or many, or a class for an expanded clone.

>15|TRBV9|NA|NA|TRBJ2-2
CASSARQLNTGELFF
TGTGCCAGCAGCGCGCGACAGCTGAACACCGGGGAGCTGTTTTTT
>12|TRBV7-9|TRBD1|NA|TRBJ2-7
CASSPTGYEQYF
TGTGCCAGCAGCCCGACAGGGTACGAGCAGTACTTC
>15|TRBV30|TRBD2|NA|TRBJ2-1
CAWSVKGAGDNEQFF
TGTGCCTGGAGTGTAAAAGGCGCGGGAGACAATGAGCAGTTCTTC
>13|TRBV11-2|TRBD1|NA|TRBJ2-1
CASSFERTGRQLF
TGTGCCAGCAGCTTCGAACGGACAGGTCGGCAGCTCTTC
>12|TRBV2|TRBD1|NA|TRBJ2-7
CASRGQVARQYF
TGTGCCAGCAGAGGACAGGTGGCTCGGCAGTACTTC
>16|TRBV5-1|TRBD1|once|TRBJ2-7
CASSLSGLGQGSEQYF
TGCGCCAGCAGCCTTTCCGGTTTGGGACAGGGTAGCGAGCAGTACTTC
>12|TRBV5-1|NA|NA|TRBJ2-7
CASSFTRGEQYF
TGCGCCAGCAGCTTTACCCGAGGCGAGCAGTACTTC
>14|TRBV12-5|TRBD2|NA|TRBJ2-7
CASATSAGDYEQYF
TGTGCTAGTGCCACGAGCGCGGGAGACTACGAGCAGTACTTC
>13|TRBV19|NA|few|TRBJ2-2
CASSDRNTGELFF
TGTGCCAGTAGCGACAGGAACACCGGGGAGCTGTTTTTT
>15|TRBV5-4|TRBD1|NA|TRBJ2-7
CASSDPGTGGYEQYF
TGTGCCAGCAGCGACCCCGGGACAGGGGGCTACGAGCAGTACTTC
>13|TRBV29-1|NA|few|TRBJ2-2
CIGASENTGELFF
TGCATCGGGGCTAGCGAAAACACCGGGGAGCTGTTTTTT